The sample holds a few counts of the clone carrying this T cell receptor (beta chain). The data originate from a study of blood T cell repertoires in COVID-19. The wider study: Sources were T cells, B-cell-depleted T cells, or PBMCs; the material itself was cDNA or gDNA.

In the original workflow: Reference gene primer amplification gave estimated nucleated cell counts. Clones were sequenced by immunoSEQ multiplex PCR, and TCRdb holds only the in-frame ones, with some missing. V, J and clone size were drawn from that table, and D and trimming were deduced from the DNA. The table shows approximately 270,000 clones, with 70% to 90% occurring only once. Seattle patients were enrolled during active infection and followed longitudinally. The sample taken for sequencing was peripheral blood. The clonotype was recovered from a woman under 40 with COVID-19, enrolled during active disease.

The CDR3 sequence is CASSIEYRGEGTQYF. The CDR3 DNA reads as TGTGCCAGTAGTATAGAGTACAGGGGCGAGGGGACCCAGTACTTC. V is TRBV19 and J is TRBJ2-5; 7 bases agree with TRBD1. Germline trimming cut 0 bases from V and 7 bases from J; bases unmatched to any gene: 8. Germline CDR1 LNHDA, CDR2 SQIVND (reference sequence). The CDR3 extends over 15 amino acids.